The clone carrying this TCR beta chain has only a few counts. This specimen belongs to a study of Graves' ophthalmopathy and Graves' hyperthyroidism. RNA served as the template for amplifying TCR beta CDR3 regions. An opening RT-PCR round employed HTBI primers and preceded a second-round multiplex PCR. TCRdb passed the multiplex PCR reads through MiXCR, listing each CDR3 protein once. The data contain a few hundred thousand distinct CDR3 sequences, under 25% of them singletons. The CDR3 is 15 amino acids. Losses at the gene ends were 4 bases for V and 2 bases for J; bases not matched to a gene: 5. Germline loops: CDR1 SGHDN, CDR2 FVKESK. The PBMCs had their origin in roughly 9.4 ml of fresh peripheral blood.

Material for sequencing was peripheral blood. The rearrangement uses TRBV14 and TRBJ2-5; 9 nucleotides match TRBD1. The origin of this receptor is a woman younger than 30 with stable Graves' hyperthyroidism. The CDR3 DNA is TGTGCCAGCAGCCCCTTGACAGGGGGTCAAGAGACCCAGTACTTC. As protein: CASSPLTGGQETQYF.